This T cell receptor beta chain was captured in a study of cytomegalovirus exposure and HLA in healthy donors. Study findings and constraints: Rarity held for most TCR sequences, but there were some public TCRs that occurred in many donors.

PCR amplification relied on 60 Vbeta primers (plus 13 Jbeta primers). Profiled with immunoSEQ multiplex PCR; TCRdb holds only in-frame clones, not every one. The sample carries approximately 180,000 clones, around 82% recorded once. On this clone: What it binds is unknown.

The V end lost 5 bases, the J end lost 2 bases, and 15 bases lay between the germline ends. Germline V gene lookup returns CDR1 MDHEN and CDR2 SYDVKM. The CDR3 is 15 residues long. The specimen sequenced was PBMCs. The source of this sequence is a man aged 18-30 years in good health and CMV-seronegative. This chain joins TRBV28 and TRBJ2-5; TRBD2 is a possible D gene (6 bases). The DNA of the CDR3 is TGTGCCAGCAGTATCATTCGGGGGTGGCAAGAGACCCAGTACTTC. Translating it yields CASSIIRGWQETQYF. The full variable domain, rest sourced from reference TRBV28 and TRBJ2-5, is DVKVTQSSRYLVKRTGEKVFLECVQDMDHENMFWYRQDPGLGLRLIYFSYDVKMKEKGDIPEGYSVSREKKERFSLILESASTNQTSMYLCASSIIRGWQETQYFGPGTRLLVL.